This T cell receptor beta chain was captured by sequencing in a study of long-term antiretroviral therapy in people with HIV (dated by TCRdb to between 2021 and 2024). Turning to the overall study: The earliest samples were collected roughly a decade before the 2015 WHO recommendation for immediate ART, at a time when ART was usually postponed until CD4 counts fell. A retrospective serial study tested whether ART initiation and durable HIV suppression were associated with changes in peripheral blood TRB repertoire composition and diversity. Test extractions of a monoclonal T-cell line alongside about 30 polyclonal samples showed no cross-contamination during QIAcube processing. A total of roughly 200 cryopreserved PBMC samples came from 25 to 35 adults with confirmed HIV infection and were collected serially over a mean of approximately six years (range 1-12). About 40% of the roughly 30 participants with HIV were female.

To be included, a participant needed at least one PBMC sample from before ART initiation plus at least two post-ART samples. Every participant with HIV received treatment in the United States of America. Before DNA extraction, cryopreserved samples of about 0.95-10 million PBMC were thawed and then washed. At the time of the earliest PBMC sample, participants with HIV were aged between roughly 20 and 55 years. PBMC samples from each participant spanned 1-4 timepoints before ART initiation and 2-8 timepoints after ART initiation, with a median of 7 samples. Serial HIV viral load, CD4+ T-cell count, ART history and demographic data were obtained for every participant. Using a Qiagen kit on a QIAcube, genomic DNA was extracted from unsorted PBMC, with samples processed in batches of 12. This clone has just a few counts. The antigen this receptor binds is unknown. No base quality information exists; no much larger clone differs at one position.

Paper-wide results and their limitations: At every time point, the repertoire was dominated by expanded TRB clones first identified before ART initiation, although this dominance fluctuated and, in many PLHIV, declined after ART. Starting ART was linked to a significant rise in TRB diversity, yet even after long-term ART the diversity remained significantly lower than in transplant donor controls. The samples span the years 2004 to 2017, and the ART regimens used may be less effective than current regimens. Because cell numbers in pre-ART samples were limited, unsorted PBMC were profiled instead of sorted CD4+ and CD8+ T cells. Narrower CDR3 length ranges were observed in HIV repertoires than in controls, and an antigen-experienced repertoire with only a slight naive shift after ART was suggested by the network structure. Inferences about post-ART repertoire changes were limited because no data were available on ART adherence, viral resistance or therapy changes. Since PBMC availability was limited, sequencing covered only the TCR beta chain, with no alpha chain pairing.

For this chain, trimming is 5 bases at the V end and 3 bases at the J end, and the number of junction bases without a gene match is 5. Taken from cysteine to phenylalanine, the CDR3 has 14 residues. Only the CDR3 DNA is retained, 42 bases long and in frame from the first base. Looking up the germline V gene (reference sequence) yields CDR1 LNHDA and CDR2 SQIVND. The immunoSEQ hsTCRB v3.0 assay was used at survey level resolution for TRB variable region sequencing. A depth of roughly 35,000-50,000 T-cell genomes per sample was targeted for TRB sequencing. An Illumina MiSeq with a v3 150-cycle kit was used to sequence the pooled TRB libraries. Under the source paper's analysis protocol: Analysis of repertoires was carried out in R inside a reproducible Nextflow workflow spanning QC, data transformation and analysis. LymphoSeq2, an R package for AIRR-Seq data exploration, was used to implement custom analyses. After excluding a handful of samples that yielded fewer than 5000 total TRB sequences, around 190 HIV repertoires remained for analysis. Among the 180 to 200 HIV repertoires that were kept, approximately 61 were collected before ART initiation and 120 to 140 were collected after ART initiation. Repertoires were downsampled to 5000 TRB nucleotide sequences, with summary statistics averaged over 100 downsampling iterations. Only TRB sequences with CDR3 regions of at least seven amino acids were retained for analysis. Two measures captured diversity: a Shannon entropy-derived clonality score and the Gini coefficient. In the repertoire networks, any two of the top 5000 CDR3 amino acid sequences were linked whenever the two sequences differed by an edit distance of one. GLIPH2 predicted antigen specificity groups and MHC restriction for TRB CDR3 amino acid sequences. Known CMV, EBV, HIV or tissue antigen associations were flagged by matching CDR3 amino acid sequences against VDJdb and McPAS-TCR. Pre-ART, post-ART and control groups were compared with Wilcoxon signed-rank tests and Holm-Bonferroni correction. This immuneACCESS table, as held by TCRdb, lists in-frame sequences with V and J called but not all clones. Of the missing ones, under half trace to an unresolved V gene in checked studies; the others have no known cause. V, J and clone size are taken as reported in that table, and D and trimming were inferred from the DNA itself. A total of about 39,000 clones appear in this sample, around 85% of them only once. Together, the top ten hold 4.5% to 7% of the sample.

The starting material was unsorted PBMCs, obtained 3.1 years after starting antiretroviral therapy. This sequence was found in a woman aged 45-65 years with HIV. The chain links TRBV19 with TRBJ2-5; TRBD1 matches 8 bases in the middle. Here is the DNA: TGTGCCAGTAGTCTCCTGGACAGGGAAGAGACCCAGTACTTC. This codes for CASSLLDREETQYF.